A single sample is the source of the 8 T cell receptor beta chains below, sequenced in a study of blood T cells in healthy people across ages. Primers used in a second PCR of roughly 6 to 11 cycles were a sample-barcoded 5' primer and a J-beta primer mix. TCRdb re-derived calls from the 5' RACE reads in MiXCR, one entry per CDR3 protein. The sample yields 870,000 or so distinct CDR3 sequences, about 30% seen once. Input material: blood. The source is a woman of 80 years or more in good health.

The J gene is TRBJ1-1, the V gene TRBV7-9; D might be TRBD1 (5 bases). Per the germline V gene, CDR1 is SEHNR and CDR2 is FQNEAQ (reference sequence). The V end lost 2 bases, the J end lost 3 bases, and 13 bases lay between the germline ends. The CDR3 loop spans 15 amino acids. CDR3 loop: CASSLLGGVDTEAFF. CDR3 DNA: TGTGCCAGCAGCTTACTCGGGGGTGTTGACACTGAAGCTTTCTTT.

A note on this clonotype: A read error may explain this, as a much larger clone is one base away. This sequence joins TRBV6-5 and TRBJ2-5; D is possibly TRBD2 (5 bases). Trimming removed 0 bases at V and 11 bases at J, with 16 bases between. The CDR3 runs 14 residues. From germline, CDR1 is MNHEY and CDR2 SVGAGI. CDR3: CASSYSDSPWEQYF. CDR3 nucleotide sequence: TGTGCCAGCAGTTACTCAGACTCCCCCTGGGAGCAGTACTTC.

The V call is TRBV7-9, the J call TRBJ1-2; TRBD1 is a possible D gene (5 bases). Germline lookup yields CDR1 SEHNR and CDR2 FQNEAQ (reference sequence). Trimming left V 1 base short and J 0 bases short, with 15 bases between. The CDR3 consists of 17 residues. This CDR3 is CASSLVLGPGSNYGYTF. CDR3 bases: TGTGCCAGCAGCTTAGTACTGGGGCCAGGGTCTAACTATGGCTACACCTTC. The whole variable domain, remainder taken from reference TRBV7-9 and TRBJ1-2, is DTGVSQNPRHKITKRGQNVTFRCDPISEHNRLYWYRQTLGQGPEFLTYFQNEAQLEKSRLLSDRFSAERPKGSFSTLEIQRTEQGDSAMYLCASSLVLGPGSNYGYTFGSGTRLTVV.

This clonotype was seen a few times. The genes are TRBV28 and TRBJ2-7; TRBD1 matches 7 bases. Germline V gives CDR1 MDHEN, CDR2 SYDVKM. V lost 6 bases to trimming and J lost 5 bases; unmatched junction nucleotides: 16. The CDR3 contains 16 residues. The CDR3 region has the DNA TGTGCCAGCAGGGGCTCCGGGCACAGGGGCGTCGACGAGCAGTACTTC. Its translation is CASRGSGHRGVDEQYF. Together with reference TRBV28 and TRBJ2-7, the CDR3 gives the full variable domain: DVKVTQSSRYLVKRTGEKVFLECVQDMDHENMFWYRQDPGLGLRLIYFSYDVKMKEKGDIPEGYSVSREKKERFSLILESASTNQTSMYLCASRGSGHRGVDEQYFGPGTRLTVT.

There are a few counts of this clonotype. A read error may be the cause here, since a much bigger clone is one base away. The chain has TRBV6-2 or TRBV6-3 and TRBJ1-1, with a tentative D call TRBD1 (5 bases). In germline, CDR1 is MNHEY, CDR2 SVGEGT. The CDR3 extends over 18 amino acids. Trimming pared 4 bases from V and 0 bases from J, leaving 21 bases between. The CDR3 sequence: CASSFTYTSPGLNTEAFF. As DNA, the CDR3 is TGTGCCAGCAGTTTCACCTACACCTCGCCAGGGCTGAACACTGAAGCTTTCTTT.

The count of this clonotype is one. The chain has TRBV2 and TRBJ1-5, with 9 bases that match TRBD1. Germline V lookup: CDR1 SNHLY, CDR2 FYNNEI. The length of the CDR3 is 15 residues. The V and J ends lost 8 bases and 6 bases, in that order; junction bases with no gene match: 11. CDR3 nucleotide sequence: TGTGCCAGCGCAGGACAGGGGATTTCGGGTCAGCCCCAGCATTTT. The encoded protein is CASAGQGISGQPQHF.

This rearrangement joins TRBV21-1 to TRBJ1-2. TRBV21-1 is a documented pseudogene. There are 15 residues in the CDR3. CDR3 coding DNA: TGTGCCAGCAGCAAAGGGACCGCAGGCGTGAATGGCTACACCTTC. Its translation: CASSKGTAGVNGYTF.

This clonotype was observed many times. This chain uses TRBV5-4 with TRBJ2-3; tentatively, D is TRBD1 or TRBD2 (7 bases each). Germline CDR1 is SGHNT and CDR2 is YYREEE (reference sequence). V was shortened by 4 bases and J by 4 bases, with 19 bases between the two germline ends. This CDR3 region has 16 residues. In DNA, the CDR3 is TGTGCCAGCAGCGAGCCACCAGGGGGGGCCGCAGATACGCAGTATTTT. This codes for CASSEPPGGAADTQYF.